The 13 T cell receptor beta chains below come from one sample, sequenced in a study of T cells in Graves' hyperthyroidism and ophthalmopathy. RNA transcripts yielded amplified TCR beta CDR3 regions. An initial round of RT-PCR targeting the TCR CDR3 relied on the HTBI primer set. From the multiplex PCR reads, TCRdb called clonotypes with MiXCR, one entry per CDR3 protein. The profile shows just under 750,000 distinct CDR3 sequences, about 35% of them singletons. Sequencing was carried out using blood. Source of these receptors: a woman aged 40 to 50 with Graves' hyperthyroidism.

The V call is TRBV7-2, the J call TRBJ1-1; D gene uncertain. This CDR3 spans 14 amino acids. V gave up 5 bases and J gave up 4 bases, with 14 bases separating them. CDR1 and CDR2 from the germline V gene are SGHTA and FQGNSA. The CDR3 spells CASSQAGKGTEAFF. CDR3 coding DNA: TGTGCCAGCAGCCAGGCGGGGAAAGGCACTGAAGCTTTCTTT.

The chain couples TRBV7-2 to TRBJ1-6; the match to TRBD1 covers 7 bases. The germline CDR1 and CDR2 sequences are SGHTA and FQGNSA. The CDR3 is 16 amino acids. V shed 4 bases and J 6 bases; nucleotides not matched to a gene: 9. In DNA form, the CDR3 reads TGTGCCAGCAGCTCCTCCGGGACAGTTATTAATTCACCCCTCCACTTT. Translated, it gives CASSSSGTVINSPLHF. Based on the CDR3 plus reference TRBV7-2 and TRBJ1-6, the full variable domain is GAGVSQSPSNKVTEKGKDVELRCDPISGHTALYWYRQSLGQGLEFLIYFQGNSAPDKSGLPSDRFSAERTGGSVSTLTIQRTQQEDSAVYLCASSSSGTVINSPLHFGNGTRLTVT.

J is TRBJ2-7 and V is TRBV6-2 or TRBV6-3, with TRBD2 matching 11 bases. The germline V gene encodes CDR1 MNHEY and CDR2 SVGEGT. The V segment lost 6 bases and the J segment 4 bases; nucleotides outside the gene matches: 5. CDR3 length: 14 residues. The CDR3 DNA is TGTGCCAGCAGACTAGCGGGGGCCCTATACGAGCAGTACTTC. Protein product: CASRLAGALYEQYF.

The chain uses TRBV12-3 or TRBV12-4 and TRBJ1-5; TRBD1 agrees at 11 bases. CDR3 length equals 16 residues. The trim removed 6 bases at V and 4 bases at J, leaving 8 bases unmatched. The CDR3 here is CASSRRTGGENQPQHF. The CDR3 region has the DNA TGTGCCAGCAGCCGACGGACAGGGGGCGAGAATCAGCCCCAGCATTTT.

Remarks on this clonotype: This may stem from a read error, because a much larger clone lies one nucleotide away. The chain carries TRBV7-2 and TRBJ2-5; D is possibly TRBD1 (6 bases). The germline V and J ends were trimmed by 6 bases and 6 bases, with 20 bases remaining between them. From germline, CDR1 is SGHTA and CDR2 FQGNSA. The CDR3 contains 15 residues. CDR3 sequence reads: CASSRTDWGQKTQYF. The CDR3 DNA is TGTGCCAGCAGTCGAACGGACTGGGGGCAAAAGACCCAGTACTTC.

There are a few counts of this clonotype. With a much larger clone just one base away, this may be a read error. CDR3 loop: CAISAETYGYTF. CDR3 in DNA: TGTGCCATCAGTGCAGAGACCTATGGCTACACCTTC. This rearrangement joins TRBV10-3 to TRBJ1-2; no definite D call. Trimming left V 4 bases short and J 4 bases short, with 7 bases between. There are 12 residues in the CDR3. Germline CDR1 reads ENHRY; CDR2 reads SYGVKD.

This clonotype has at least ten counts. The chain employs TRBV11-3 and TRBJ2-6; D ambiguous. Trimming took 1 base from V and 3 from J, leaving 13 bases between them. Germline V gene lookup returns CDR1 SGHNT and CDR2 YENEEA. This CDR3 is 17 amino acids long. CDR3 amino acids: CASSLVAGSGGANVLTF. The CDR3 DNA reads TGTGCCAGCAGCTTAGTTGCCGGATCCGGTGGGGCCAACGTCCTGACTTTC.

The rearrangement links TRBV28 to TRBJ2-7, with TRBD1 matching 8 bases. The CDR3 is made up of 13 amino acids. J lost 6 bases, V lost 5 bases, and 6 bases had no gene match. Germline CDR1 reads MDHEN; CDR2 reads SYDVKM. CDR3 DNA: TGTGCCAGCAGTCCAGGGGGCTCGACCGAGCAGTACTTC. This sequence encodes CASSPGGSTEQYF.

This chain connects TRBV12-3 or TRBV12-4 to TRBJ1-4; 7 nucleotides align to TRBD1. V lost 5 bases and J lost 6; bases outside the gene matches: 9. The CDR3 covers 15 residues. CDR3 amino acids: CASSPRQGLDEKLFF. The DNA for the CDR3 is TGTGCCAGCAGTCCTCGACAGGGTCTGGATGAAAAACTGTTTTTT.

The table lists this clonotype with a few counts. The CDR3 DNA is TGCGCCAGCAGGGAAAGCGGTCCAGATACGCAGTATTTT. Translated, it gives CASRESGPDTQYF. The rearrangement joins TRBV10-1 to TRBJ2-3, with D perhaps matching TRBD2 (5 bases). Germline assignment: CDR1 WNHNN and CDR2 SYGVQD (reference sequence). The CDR3 totals 13 residues. Deletions cut 6 bases from V and 4 bases from J, with 11 bases between.

This clonotype was counted many times. The V and J genes are TRBV10-2 and TRBJ1-1; 7 positions match TRBD1. Germline V gives CDR1 WSHSY, CDR2 SAAADI. The trim removed 6 bases at V and 2 bases at J, leaving 6 bases unmatched. This CDR3 has 14 residues. The DNA for the CDR3 is TGCGCCAGCAGGCAGGGGGAGGTCAACACTGAAGCTTTCTTT. Encoded protein: CASRQGEVNTEAFF.

Of note for this clonotype: Without the conserved terminal phenylalanine or tryptophan, this CDR3 likely stems from a read error. The V and J genes are TRBV6-5 and TRBJ2-7; the D gene could be TRBD1 or TRBD2 (5 bases each). Between the trimmed V and J ends, which lost 2 bases and 5 bases, there was a span of 10 bases. Germline V gene lookup returns CDR1 MNHEY and CDR2 SVGAGI. CDR3 size: 13 residues. The CDR3 is CASSYTRQNEQYL. DNA for the CDR3: TGTGCCAGCAGTTACACTAGACAGAACGAGCAGTACCTC.

CDR3 sequence reads: CASSYIGGETQYF. The DNA for the CDR3 is TGTGCCAGCAGTTACATAGGGGGAGAGACCCAGTACTTC. J is TRBJ2-5 and V is TRBV6-6, with D maybe TRBD1 (6 bases). V shed 2 bases and J shed 4 bases, with 8 bases lying between them. The CDR3 totals 13 residues. Germline loops: CDR1 MNHNY, CDR2 SVGAGI (reference sequence).